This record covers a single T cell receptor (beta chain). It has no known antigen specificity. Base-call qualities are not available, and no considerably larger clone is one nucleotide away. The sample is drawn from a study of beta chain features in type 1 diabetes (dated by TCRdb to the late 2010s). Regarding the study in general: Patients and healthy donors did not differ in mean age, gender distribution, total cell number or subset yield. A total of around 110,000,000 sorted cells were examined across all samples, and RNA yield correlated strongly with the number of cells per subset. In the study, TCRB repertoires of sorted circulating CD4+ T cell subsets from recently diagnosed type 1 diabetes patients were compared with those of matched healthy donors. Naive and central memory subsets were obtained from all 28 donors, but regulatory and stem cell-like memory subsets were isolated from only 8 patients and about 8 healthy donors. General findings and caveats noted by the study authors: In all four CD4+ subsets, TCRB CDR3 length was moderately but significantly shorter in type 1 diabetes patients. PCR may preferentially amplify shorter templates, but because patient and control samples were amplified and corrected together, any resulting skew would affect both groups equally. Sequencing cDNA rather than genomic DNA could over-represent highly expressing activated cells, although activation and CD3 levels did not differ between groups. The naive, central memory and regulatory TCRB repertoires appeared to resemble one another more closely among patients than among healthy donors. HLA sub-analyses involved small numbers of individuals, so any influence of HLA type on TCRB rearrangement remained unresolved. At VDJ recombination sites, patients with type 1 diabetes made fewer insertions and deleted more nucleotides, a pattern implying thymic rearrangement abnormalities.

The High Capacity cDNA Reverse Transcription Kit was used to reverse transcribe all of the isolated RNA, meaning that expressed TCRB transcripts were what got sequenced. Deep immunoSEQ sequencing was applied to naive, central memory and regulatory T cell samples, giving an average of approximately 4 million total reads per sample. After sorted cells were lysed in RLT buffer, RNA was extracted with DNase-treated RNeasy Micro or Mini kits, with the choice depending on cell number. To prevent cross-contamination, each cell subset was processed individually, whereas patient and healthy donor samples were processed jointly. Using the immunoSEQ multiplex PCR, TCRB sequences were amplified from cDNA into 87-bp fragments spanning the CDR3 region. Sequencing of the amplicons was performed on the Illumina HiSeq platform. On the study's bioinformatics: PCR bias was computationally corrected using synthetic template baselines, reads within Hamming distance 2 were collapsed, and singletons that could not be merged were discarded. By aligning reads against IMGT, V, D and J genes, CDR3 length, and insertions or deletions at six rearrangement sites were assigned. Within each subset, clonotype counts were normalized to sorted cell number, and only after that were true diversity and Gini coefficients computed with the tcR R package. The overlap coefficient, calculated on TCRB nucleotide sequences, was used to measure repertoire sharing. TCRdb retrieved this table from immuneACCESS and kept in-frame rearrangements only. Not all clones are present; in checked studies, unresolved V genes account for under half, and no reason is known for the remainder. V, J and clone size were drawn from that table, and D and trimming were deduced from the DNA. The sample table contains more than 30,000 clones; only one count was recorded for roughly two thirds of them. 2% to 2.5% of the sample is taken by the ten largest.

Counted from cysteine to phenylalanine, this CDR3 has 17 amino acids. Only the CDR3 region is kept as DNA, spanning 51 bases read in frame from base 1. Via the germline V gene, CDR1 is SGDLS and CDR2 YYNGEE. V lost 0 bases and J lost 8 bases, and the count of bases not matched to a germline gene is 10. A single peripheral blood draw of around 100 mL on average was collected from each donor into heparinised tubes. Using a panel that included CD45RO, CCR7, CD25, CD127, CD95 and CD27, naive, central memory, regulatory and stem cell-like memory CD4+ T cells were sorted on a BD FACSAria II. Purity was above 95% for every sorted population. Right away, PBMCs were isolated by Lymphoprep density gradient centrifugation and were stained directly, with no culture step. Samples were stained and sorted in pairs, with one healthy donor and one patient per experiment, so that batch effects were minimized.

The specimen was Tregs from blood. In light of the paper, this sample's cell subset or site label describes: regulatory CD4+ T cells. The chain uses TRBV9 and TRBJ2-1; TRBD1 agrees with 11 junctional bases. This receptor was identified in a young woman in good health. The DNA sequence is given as TGTGCCAGCAGCGTAGCGGCCCCGGGACAGGGGGTCGATGAGCAGTTCTTC. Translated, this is CASSVAAPGQGVDEQFF.